There are a few counts of the clone carrying this TCR beta chain. Its target is unknown. Trimming stripped 3 bases from V and 7 bases from J, with 4 bases between. The CDR3 contains 11 residues. Germline-derived CDR1 and CDR2 are SGHTA and FQGNSA. The data originate from a study of beta chain features in type 1 diabetes. Findings and caveats of the study: Moderately but significantly shorter TCRB CDR3s were found in Type 1 diabetes patients in all four CD4+ subsets. TCRB repertoires of naive, central memory and Treg cells appeared more similar among patients than among healthy donors.

The investigators reverse transcribed all of the isolated RNA, so they sequenced expressed TCRB transcripts. TCRdb keeps only in-frame clones here, not all; method: immunoSEQ multiplex PCR. This table holds about half a million clones, approximately 10% found once. Sample: naive CD4+ T cells from blood. The TCR sequence derives from a woman aged 18-29 years in good health. The genes are TRBV7-2 and TRBJ2-1; D gene ambiguous. The CDR3 DNA follows: TGTGCCAGCAGCTTTGTAAATGAGCAGTTCTTC. Its protein is CASSFVNEQFF.